Following are 12 T cell receptor beta chains from one sample sequenced in a study of T cells in Graves' hyperthyroidism and ophthalmopathy. RNA transcripts served as the template for amplifying TCR beta CDR3 regions. Carried out on the TCR CDR3, a first-round RT-PCR used the HTBI primer set. One entry per CDR3 protein results from TCRdb running MiXCR on the multiplex PCR reads. The sample contains about 360,000 distinct CDR3 sequences, about 12% of which appear only once. Sequences were obtained from blood. All receptors come from a woman under 30 with Graves' hyperthyroidism.

Only a few counts were recorded for this clonotype. The chain employs TRBV7-2 and TRBJ2-1; D ambiguous. Germline lookup yields CDR1 SGHTA and CDR2 FQGNSA. Trimming removed 1 base at V and 0 bases at J, with 13 bases between. This CDR3 has 17 amino acids. The CDR3 reads CASSLVARTLSYNEQFF. CDR3 in DNA: TGTGCCAGCAGCTTAGTTGCCCGAACCCTCTCCTACAATGAGCAGTTCTTC. The full variable domain, completed using reference TRBV7-2 and TRBJ2-1, is GAGVSQSPSNKVTEKGKDVELRCDPISGHTALYWYRQSLGQGLEFLIYFQGNSAPDKSGLPSDRFSAERTGGSVSTLTIQRTQQEDSAVYLCASSLVARTLSYNEQFFGPGTRLTVL.

V is TRBV19 and J is TRBJ1-2; TRBD1 matches at 10 bases. V dropped 5 bases and J dropped 4; count of bases not matched to a gene: 13. Germline loops: CDR1 LNHDA, CDR2 SQIVND (reference sequence). The CDR3 length is 17 residues. CDR3 DNA: TGTGCCAGTAGTGTACACTTCGGACAGGGGGATTCCTATGGCTACACCTTC. Encoded protein: CASSVHFGQGDSYGYTF.

This clonotype was found many times. V is TRBV16 and J is TRBJ1-2; possible D gene TRBD1, 5 bases. Germline loops: CDR1 KGHSY, CDR2 FQNENV. This CDR3 spans 14 amino acids. Trimming took 2 bases from V and 8 from J, leaving 15 bases between them. The CDR3 sequence: CASSQTSKGLGYTF. CDR3 sequence (DNA): TGTGCCAGCAGCCAAACCAGTAAGGGGTTGGGCTACACCTTC.

The table lists this clonotype with many counts. The chain carries TRBV20-1 and TRBJ2-1, with D possibly TRBD2 on 6 matching bases. The CDR3 has 15 amino acids. Germline V lookup: CDR1 DFQATT, CDR2 SNEGSKA (reference sequence). V lost 3 bases, J lost 5 bases, and 17 bases lay in between. CDR3 DNA: TGCAGTGCTAGCTCGGGGACTGAGTTCAACAATGAGCAGTTCTTC. This translates into CSASSGTEFNNEQFF.

This clonotype was recorded many times. The V call is TRBV20-1, the J call TRBJ1-5, with D perhaps matching TRBD1 (6 bases). V was clipped by 0 bases and J by 3 bases, with 9 bases between them. Per the germline V gene, CDR1 is DFQATT and CDR2 is SNEGSKA (reference sequence). CDR3 length: 14 amino acids. The CDR3 region is CSAREGGYNQPQHF. The DNA of the CDR3 is TGCAGTGCTAGAGAAGGGGGATACAATCAGCCCCAGCATTTT.

This sequence joins TRBV11-2 and TRBJ2-7; D is possibly TRBD1 (6 bases). Trimming left V 1 base short and J 2 bases short, with 12 bases between. Germline CDR1 and CDR2: SGHAT and FQNNGV. The CDR3 extends over 15 amino acids. In DNA form, the CDR3 reads TGTGCCAGCAGCTTAGGTCCGACAGGCCCCTACGAGCAGTACTTC. It codes for CASSLGPTGPYEQYF.

This clonotype was observed at least ten times. V gene TRBV12-3 or TRBV12-4 combines with J gene TRBJ1-2; D gene unclear. Trimming cost V 2 bases and J 7 bases, with 11 bases left between them. The CDR3 totals 13 residues. CDR3: CASSLLADGGYTF. The CDR3 DNA follows: TGTGCCAGCAGTTTATTAGCGGACGGTGGCTACACCTTC.

Ten or more counts support this clonotype. The chain employs TRBV5-1 and TRBJ1-6; a weak D match, TRBD1 (5 bases). Germline-derived CDR1 and CDR2 are SGHRS and YFSETQ. The CDR3 is 14 amino acids. Between the trimmed V and J ends, which lost 3 bases and 12 bases, there was a span of 16 bases. This CDR3 reads CASSSGTTDEPLHF. As DNA, the CDR3 is TGCGCCAGCAGCTCGGGGACCACCGACGAACCCCTCCACTTT.

This clonotype was seen ten or more times. The chain couples TRBV15 to TRBJ2-7; TRBD1 agrees at 7 bases. Germline-derived CDR1 and CDR2 are LNHNV and YYDKDF (reference sequence). The V and J ends lost 5 bases and 6 bases, in that order; junction bases with no gene match: 13. This CDR3 comprises 15 residues. The CDR3 loop reads CATSRRTGNGGEQYF. The CDR3 coding sequence is TGTGCCACCAGCCGCCGGACAGGAAACGGAGGCGAGCAGTACTTC.

This clonotype appeared a few times. The chain carries TRBV28 and TRBJ1-2; TRBD1 matches at 8 bases. The CDR3 length is 16 residues. Germline V gene sequence: CDR1 MDHEN, CDR2 SYDVKM. The trim removed 1 base at V and 7 bases at J, leaving 11 bases unmatched. This CDR3 is CASSLFSDRGFSGYTF. The CDR3, as DNA: TGTGCCAGCAGTTTATTTTCCGACAGGGGTTTTTCTGGCTACACCTTC.

The V gene is TRBV12-3 or TRBV12-4, the J gene TRBJ1-1; D call uncertain. The CDR3 is 14 amino acids. With 5 bases removed from V and 3 bases from J, the gap between germline ends came to 13 bases. CDR3 coding DNA: TGTGCCAGCAGTCTGGCGCCTGGCGACACTGAAGCTTTCTTT. Protein: CASSLAPGDTEAFF.

The CDR3 spells CASSLHTRTSSGANVLTF. The DNA of the CDR3 is TGTGCCAGCAGCTTACATACAAGAACCAGCTCTGGGGCCAACGTCCTGACTTTC. The chain uses TRBV7-8 and TRBJ2-6; the D is unclear. V lost 2 bases and J lost 0, with 14 bases in between. Germline-derived CDR1 and CDR2 are SGHVS and FQNEAQ. The CDR3 runs to 18 residues.